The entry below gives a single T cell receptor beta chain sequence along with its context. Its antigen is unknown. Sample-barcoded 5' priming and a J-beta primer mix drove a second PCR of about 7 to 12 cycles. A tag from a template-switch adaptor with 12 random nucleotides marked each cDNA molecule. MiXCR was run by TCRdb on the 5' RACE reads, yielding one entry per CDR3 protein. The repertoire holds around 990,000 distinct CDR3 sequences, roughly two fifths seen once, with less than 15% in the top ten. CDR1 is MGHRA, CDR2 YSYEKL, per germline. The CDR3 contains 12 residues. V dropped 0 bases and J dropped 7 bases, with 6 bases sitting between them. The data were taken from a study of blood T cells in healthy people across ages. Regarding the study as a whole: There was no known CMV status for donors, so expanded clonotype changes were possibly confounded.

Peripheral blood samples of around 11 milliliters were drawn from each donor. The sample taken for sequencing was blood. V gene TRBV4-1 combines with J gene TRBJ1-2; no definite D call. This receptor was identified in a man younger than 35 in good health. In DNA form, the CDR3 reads TGCGCCAGCAGCCAAGATAGTTGTGGCTACACCTTC. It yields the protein CASSQDSCGYTF.